This note documents a single T cell receptor (beta chain) sequence. The target of this receptor is not known. No base quality information exists; no much larger clone differs at one position. This sample is drawn from a study of blood T cell repertoires in COVID-19 (dated by TCRdb to about 2020). Background on the whole study: Samples covering the acute and convalescent phases of COVID-19 were provided by collaborators in the United States, Italy and Spain. The repertoires were made available in a free public database intended to serve as a resource for research on the immune response to SARS-CoV-2. Nearly every sample came with metadata listing a de-identified subject ID, COVID-19 status, age in years and sex. The material from the prospective study consisted of cDNA or gDNA derived from T cells, B-cell-depleted T cells, or PBMCs. Subjects who had been exposed to COVID-19, were actively infected with it, or had recovered from it provided the deeply sampled blood TCRbeta repertoires that made up the dataset. Samples came from the ongoing ImmuneRACE study (first 160 participants) plus 1,254 subjects from 6 global collaborators. Where available, HLA class I and class II types were taken from metadata supplied by the sample provider and were not determined by assay-based typing.

CDR1 and CDR2 (SGHRS, YFSETQ) derive from the germline V gene. V trim: 0 bases; J trim: 6 bases; unmatched bases: 6. There are 15 amino acids in the CDR3, from cysteine to phenylalanine inclusive. Only CDR3 DNA is held: 45 bases, read in frame from base 1. Enrolling through a virtual design, the prospective study's participants ranged in age from roughly 18 to 100 years and lived across 24 United States geographic areas. To assign participants to cohorts, the prospective study relied on clinical history that participants themselves reported in a screening survey and a study questionnaire. For ImmuneRACE Cohort 3, a participant was defined as recovered based on two consecutive negative NP/OP PCR tests, clearance by a healthcare professional, or resolution of symptoms. Mobile phlebotomists in the prospective study collected whole blood, serum and a nasopharyngeal or oropharyngeal swab from every participant. Additional blood draws and questionnaires over an approximately 2-month period could optionally be provided by prospective study participants. Before DNA extraction, blood samples from the prospective study were shipped at room temperature or frozen.

The full study reports these points: The quantity of clinical and demographic metadata differed by source and by participant and was supplied without curation.

TCRbeta CDR3 regions were amplified from genomic DNA using the immunoSEQ Assay, a bias-controlled multiplex PCR. In the source study's methods: Within the assay, amplification of reference gene primers was used to estimate how many nucleated cells each sample contained. To quantify the absolute abundance of each unique TCRbeta CDR3 rearrangement, sequence reads were collapsed and filtered. Productive Simpson clonality was computed per sample as the square root of Simpson's diversity index over productive rearrangements. Sourced from immuneACCESS, this table was stored by TCRdb with only in-frame sequences that have V and J called. A share of the clones is absent; for the studies checked, an unresolved V gene accounts for under half, and the remainder has no known explanation. That table furnishes V, J and clone size, whereas the DNA furnished D and trimming. The sample table contains 300,000 to 450,000 clones; only one count was recorded for 70% to 90% of them. In total, the top ten clones hold about 1.5% of the sample.

The TCR originated in a man under 40 who had recovered from COVID-19. Recombination linked TRBV5-1 to TRBJ1-2; TRBD1 fits 9 bases in the junction. The material sequenced was PBMCs or T cells enriched from blood (not recorded which). The CDR3 here reads CASSLALGQGNGYTF. The nucleotide sequence is TGCGCCAGCAGCTTGGCCCTCGGACAGGGGAATGGCTACACCTTC.